The source of this TCR beta chain is a study of T-cell memory formation after mild COVID-19 (dated by TCRdb to the early 2020s). In the study overall: TCR sequence clusters from the two donors were largely donor specific. Longitudinal TCRalpha and TCRbeta repertoire sequencing tracked T-cell clones expanding and contracting after mild COVID-19 in a couple of donors. The cohort comprised two young, previously healthy adult volunteers, one female and one male.

Ficoll-Paque density gradient centrifugation was used to isolate PBMCs. Here is what the overall study found, with its caveats: The study covered only a couple of mild cases, and larger cohorts including severe cases with pre-infection samples were considered necessary. Balanced CD4/CD8 phenotypes were observed for clones contracting from day 15 to 85, whereas a bias towards CD4+ was observed for a second wave of clones expanding from day 15 to 37. SARS-CoV-2 specificity of the second-wave clones peaking on day 37 was not confirmed. Contracting CD4+ clones turned up mainly in the CM and EM memory subsets, whereas EMRA was where CD8+ clones were enriched. Some responding clones were detected in pre-infection memory, suggesting pre-existing cross-reactive memory T cells joined the SARS-CoV-2 response.

Sequencer: Illumina NovaSeq 6000. TCRalpha and TCRbeta cDNA libraries were constructed by 5'RACE with constant-segment primers, with sample barcodes and unique molecular identifiers being introduced. Trizol reagent was used to extract RNA from every sample. Library amplification was performed in two PCR steps, and a second sample barcode and Illumina TruSeq adapters were introduced in the second step. Sequencing of libraries was performed on an Illumina NovaSeq with 2 x 150 bp paired-end reads. As for how the authors treated the data: Reads were demultiplexed and collapsed into UMI-guided consensus sequences with migec v1.2.7. Using mixcr v2.1.11, UMI consensuses were aligned to TRA and TRB V and J templates and then assembled into clonotypes. A clonotype was counted as expanded or contracted only if both edgeR and NoisET called the change significant, with noise models trained on biological replicates. For edgeR calls, the cutoffs were a false discovery rate-adjusted p below 0.01 and a log2 fold-change threshold of 1. PCA with hierarchical clustering of max-normalized trajectories of the 1000 most abundant clonotypes was used as exploratory dynamics analysis. Separately sequenced CD4+ and CD8+ repertoires were used to assign a CD4 or CD8 phenotype to each responding clone. TCRdb took the public reads, trimmed them with fastp at Q25, ran MiXCR for clone calling and kept in-frame beta chains. Every distinct CDR3 protein forms one entry, paired with its most common genes and DNA. The V and J calls come from TCRdb's annotation, not from the publication. This sample is represented by about 560,000 distinct CDR3 sequences; roughly 22% of them were singletons. The ten largest clonotypes hold roughly 8.3% of the sample.

This clonotype was detected a few times. The antigen this receptor binds is unknown. Per-base quality was not reported, and no clone a single base away is much larger than it. Trimming costs V 0 bases and J 10 bases, and their ends lie 15 bases apart. The CDR3 measures 13 amino acids from cysteine to phenylalanine. Left in the record is the CDR3 DNA by itself, 39 bases read in frame from the first base. The germline V gene (reference sequence) supplies CDR1 GTSNPN and CDR2 SVGIG. Input material: PBMCs or a T cell subset sorted from them (not recorded which). This receptor was taken from an adult woman who had mild COVID-19 (a few samples of this study predate the infection). The sample titles of this study are shuffled in the database, so cell type and time point are left out; the donor was told from shared clones. The rearranged chain carries TRBV30 and TRBJ1-1; no D segment can be confidently identified. The CDR3 reads CAWSVAGGSVAFF. At the DNA level, the sequence is TGTGCCTGGAGTGTAGCCGGCGGGTCGGTAGCTTTCTTT.